A selection of T cell receptor beta chains follows, all from one sample in a study of blood T cell repertoires in COVID-19. Using immunoSEQ multiplex PCR, the repertoire was profiled, and TCRdb retains in-frame clones only, with some absent. The data contain hundreds of thousands of clones, 79% of them singletons. Sequenced sample: peripheral blood. The receptors originated from a woman in her 40s with active or convalescent COVID-19. Both conserved end residues are part of each CDR3. D genes are given only for firm matches. Clone size appears in some rows only: once, few, many, or a class for an expanded clone.

j_gene,abundance,v_gene,d_gene,CDR3nt,CDR3aa
TRBJ1-1,-,TRBV6-5,-,TGTGCCAGCAGACGTGTTATGGAGGCAACTGAAGCTTTCTTT,CASRRVMEATEAFF
TRBJ1-1,-,TRBV21-1,-,TGTGCCAGCAGCAAAGTGGAGCGACGGGGAAAAGCTGAAGCTTTCTTT,CASSKVERRGKAEAFF
TRBJ2-1,once,TRBV20-1,TRBD2,TGCAGTGCTAGTTTTGAGACTAGCGGGGGCCCTTACAATGAGCAGTTCTTC,CSASFETSGGPYNEQFF
TRBJ2-3,-,TRBV10-3,TRBD2,TGTGCCATCGCGGGGGGACGGAGCACAGATACGCAGTATTTT,CAIAGGRSTDTQYF
TRBJ2-1,-,TRBV11-1,TRBD2,TGTGCCAGCAGCTTACAGCGGGGGAGATTTGGGAATGAGCAGTTCTTC,CASSLQRGRFGNEQFF
TRBJ1-2,-,TRBV27,-,TGTGCCAGCAGTTTTCTCTCCGGGGAACCGCTCTATGGCTACACCTTC,CASSFLSGEPLYGYTF
TRBJ2-7,-,TRBV6-5,TRBD1,TGTGCCAGCAGGGGACAGCTCTACGAGCAGTACTTC,CASRGQLYEQYF
TRBJ1-6,once,TRBV30,-,TGTGCCTGGAGTATAGGGAGAACTTATAATTTACCCCTCCACTTT,CAWSIGRTYNLPLHF
TRBJ2-1,-,TRBV21-1,-,TGTGCCAGCAGCAAAGAGGCGCGGGGGGTGGGAAATGAGCAGTTCTTC,CASSKEARGVGNEQFF
TRBJ2-2,-,TRBV20-1,-,TGCAGTGCTAGTGCCGGGACGAACACCGGGGAGCTGTTTTTT,CSASAGTNTGELFF
TRBJ1-1,-,TRBV2,TRBD1,TGTGCCAGCAGTGACGGACAGGGCGGGACTGAAGCTTTCTTT,CASSDGQGGTEAFF
TRBJ2-1,-,TRBV6-5,-,TGTGCCAGCAGGAGGAGCCGGAGCTCCTACAATGAGCAGTTCTTC,CASRRSRSSYNEQFF
TRBJ2-6,-,TRBV27,-,TGTGCCAGCAGTTTACGTGGGGCCAACGTCCTGACTTTC,CASSLRGANVLTF
TRBJ2-1,-,TRBV5-1,-,TGCGCCAGCAGCAAGACAATCACATCTCTTAATGAGCAGTTCTTC,CASSKTITSLNEQFF
TRBJ2-3,once,TRBV5-6,TRBD2,TGTGCCAGCAGCCTGACTAGCGGTACGCAGTATTTT,CASSLTSGTQYF
TRBJ1-1,-,TRBV6-5,-,TGTGCCAGCCACACCACATTAAACACTGAAGCTTTCTTT,CASHTTLNTEAFF
TRBJ1-1,-,TRBV11-2,-,TGTGCCAGCAGCCTAACAGGCCTGGGATTACCGAACACTGAAGCTTTCTTT,CASSLTGLGLPNTEAFF
TRBJ1-1,-,TRBV9,-,TGTGCCAGCAGCGTAGGGGGAGACACTGAAGCTTTCTTT,CASSVGGDTEAFF
TRBJ1-4,-,TRBV3-1/TRBV3-2,TRBD1,TGTGCCAGCAGCCAACTTCGGACAGGAAAGGAAAAACTGTTTTTT,CASSQLRTGKEKLFF
TRBJ1-2,-,TRBV4-1,TRBD1,TGCGCCAGCAGCCAGGGGACAGGGACCCTATCCTATGGCTACACCTTC,CASSQGTGTLSYGYTF